The rows below give T cell receptor beta chains drawn from one sample of a study of blood T cell repertoires in COVID-19. Assay: immunoSEQ multiplex PCR; the TCRdb copy retains only in-frame clones and omits some. The sample gives a few hundred thousand clones, 86% of which show up once; roughly 10% is in the top ten. The sample taken for sequencing was peripheral blood. The receptors shown here come from a woman aged 50 to 60 with COVID-19, enrolled during active disease. CDR3s leave out the opening cysteine and the closing phenylalanine or tryptophan.

>TRBV4-2|TRBJ2-2
ASSQRTSGVSTGELF
>TRBV6-4|TRBJ1-2
ASSDSNPTYPHGYT
>TRBV5-4|TRBJ2-3
ASSPGSTDTQY
>TRBV2|TRBJ1-6
ASSGGGTSPLH
>TRBV19|TRBJ2-1
ASSIQGTNEQF
>TRBV7-6|TRBJ2-7
ASSPATSQRGASYEQY
>TRBV12-5|TRBJ1-5
ASGFSGSNQPQH
>TRBV18|TRBJ1-3
ASSPSASASGNTIY
>TRBV14|TRBJ2-1
ASTLGGRSSYNEQF
>TRBV11-2|TRBJ2-3
ASSLDQAISDTQY
>TRBV24-1|TRBJ2-3
ATSDLLGGADTQY
>TRBV4-3|TRBJ2-1
ASSQGFRSNEQF
>TRBV24-1|TRBJ2-3
ATSGTGPNPTQY
>TRBV19|TRBJ2-5
ASSRTGGKETQY
>TRBV3-1/TRBV3-2|TRBJ2-3
ASSQEAERGTQY
>TRBV4-3|TRBJ1-2
ASSQDGQGSGGYT
>TRBV15|TRBJ2-1
ATSRDVGQGQDEQF
>TRBV19|TRBJ2-1
ASSSTSYNEQF
>TRBV9|TRBJ2-2
ASSEKQGAMDTGELF
>TRBV3-1/TRBV3-2|TRBJ1-4
ASSQGGLTNEKLF
>TRBV29-1|TRBJ1-1
SVGGNEAF
>TRBV7-2|TRBJ2-7
ASTPTRDGGEQY
>TRBV19|TRBJ1-2
ASSIFPTNYGYT
>TRBV12-5|TRBJ2-7
ASGPALAGAHYEQY
>TRBV29-1|TRBJ2-2
SVALAVYGELF
>TRBV11-3|TRBJ2-1
ASSPIGSGAYNEQF
>TRBV19|TRBJ2-1
ASSMGGGLYNEQF
>TRBV28|TRBJ2-1
ASRAQWYNEQF
>TRBV10-3|TRBJ1-4
AISEALTGLKEKLF
>TRBV6-2/TRBV6-3|TRBJ1-5
ASSYLGQSNQPQH
>TRBV7-2|TRBJ2-3
ASSKDYITDTQY
>TRBV24-1|TRBJ1-5
ATSEAGQGAGNQPQH
>TRBV12-5|TRBJ2-2
ASGLARAYTGELF
>TRBV18|TRBJ1-2
ASSPKGGVGYT
>TRBV11-2|TRBJ2-2
ASSFRRPGTNTGELF
>TRBV7-2|TRBJ1-2
ASSPRVTAGGYT
>TRBV5-1|TRBJ2-6
ASSRRQGAGANVLT
>TRBV11-3|TRBJ2-1
ASSLGRGWNEQF
>TRBV19|TRBJ1-3
ASIDPRSPGNTIY
>TRBV18|TRBJ1-2
ASSTDLGNYGYT
>TRBV5-6|TRBJ1-1
ASSLAGTGGPKGAF
>TRBV4-2|TRBJ1-2
ASSQEVRTPYGYT
>TRBV7-9|TRBJ2-7
ASSSNHRLAGKGNEQY
>TRBV19|TRBJ1-4
ASSRNPGSEKLF
>TRBV19|TRBJ1-2
ASRRGDLGYT
>TRBV11-2|TRBJ2-2
ASSLGRDRVTGELF
>TRBV7-8|TRBJ1-2
ASDIGAGNGYT
>TRBV30|TRBJ1-6
AWRQGLAPLH
>TRBV7-7|TRBJ2-1
ASSDTGAPGAEQF
>TRBV19|TRBJ2-6
ASSIVKGPTSGANVLT
>TRBV19|TRBJ1-5
ASSPRQTLDQPQH
>TRBV27|TRBJ2-2
ASSLWSSGTGELF
>TRBV10-3|TRBJ1-5
ATSITGDNQLQH
>TRBV5-4|TRBJ2-3
ASSVPRIGVINTDTQY